Listed below are T cell receptor beta chains from one sample, sequenced in a study of blood T cell repertoires in COVID-19. Measured with immunoSEQ multiplex PCR; TCRdb has only the in-frame clones, and not every one. The sample includes roughly 40,000 clones, over 75% of them seen just once. Sequencing was carried out using peripheral blood. These receptor sequences come from an elderly man with active or convalescent COVID-19. CDR3s include the opening cysteine and the closing phenylalanine or tryptophan. D genes are given only for firm matches. A row's size may be missing; if present it is once, few, many or a size class.

size,J,D,V,CDR3,DNA
NA,TRBJ2-3,NA,TRBV7-2,CASSRETVTDTQYF,TGTGCCAGCAGCCGTGAGACAGTCACAGATACGCAGTATTTT
NA,TRBJ1-5,NA,TRBV12-1,CASSADRDNQPQHF,TGTGCCAGCAGCGCGGACAGGGACAATCAGCCCCAGCATTTT
few,TRBJ2-1,TRBD2,TRBV24-1,CATALAGVGSYNEQFF,TGTGCCACCGCTCTAGCGGGAGTTGGGTCCTACAATGAGCAGTTCTTC
NA,TRBJ2-1,TRBD1,TRBV4-3,CASSRASRGLNEQFF,TGCGCCAGCAGCCGAGCCTCCAGGGGGCTGAATGAGCAGTTCTTC
NA,TRBJ2-7,NA,TRBV19,CASSPSLGRSYEQYF,TGTGCCAGTAGCCCTAGTTTAGGCCGCTCCTACGAGCAGTACTTC
NA,TRBJ1-1,NA,TRBV18,CASSPGPGLRAFF,TGTGCCAGCTCACCAGGGCCCGGACTTCGGGCTTTCTTT
NA,TRBJ2-1,TRBD2,TRBV7-2,CASSLDRVGLGVGNEQFF,TGTGCCAGCAGCTTAGATAGGGTGGGACTAGGCGTGGGGAATGAGCAGTTCTTC
few,TRBJ2-2,NA,TRBV4-3,CASSQSLRESGELFF,TGCGCCAGCAGTCAAAGTTTACGGGAATCCGGGGAGCTGTTTTTT
NA,TRBJ2-2,NA,TRBV19,CASSDPGQNTGELFF,TGTGCCAGTAGTGACCCGGGACAGAACACCGGGGAGCTGTTTTTT
NA,TRBJ1-4,NA,TRBV4-3,CASRQSRGEKLFF,TGCGCCAGCAGGCAGAGTCGGGGTGAAAAACTGTTTTTT
NA,TRBJ2-3,TRBD1,TRBV5-1,CASSLAGTGGLDTQYF,TGCGCCAGCAGCTTGGCCGGGACAGGGGGACTAGATACGCAGTATTTT
NA,TRBJ2-1,TRBD2,TRBV6-2/TRBV6-3,CASSYSILAGEQFF,TGTGCCAGCAGTTACTCGATCCTAGCGGGGGAGCAGTTCTTC
many,TRBJ2-1,TRBD2,TRBV7-6,CASSPGGALRNEQFF,TGTGCCAGCAGCCCCGGGGGGGCGCTTCGCAATGAGCAGTTCTTC
NA,TRBJ2-1,NA,TRBV19,CASSPGMSSYNEQFF,TGTGCCAGTAGTCCAGGGATGAGCTCCTACAATGAGCAGTTCTTC
NA,TRBJ2-3,NA,TRBV5-3,CARSWRRTTTDTQYF,TGTGCCAGAAGCTGGCGGAGGACCACCACAGATACGCAGTATTTT
NA,TRBJ1-3,NA,TRBV6-1,CASSEAPPHTGNTIYF,TGTGCCAGCAGTGAAGCCCCCCCCCACACTGGAAACACCATATATTTT
NA,TRBJ2-4,NA,TRBV20-1,CSARSRDIQYF,TGCAGTGCTAGATCCCGGGACATTCAGTACTTC
few,TRBJ1-5,NA,TRBV6-2/TRBV6-3,CASSYSGHENQPQHF,TGTGCCAGCAGTTACTCGGGACACGAAAATCAGCCCCAGCATTTT